This TCR beta chain is drawn from a study of cytomegalovirus exposure and HLA in healthy donors. Study-wide background: Early release data held some 79 million unique TCRs from HLA-typed donors.

The CDR3 totals 13 residues. V dropped 3 bases and J dropped 5 bases, with 9 bases sitting between them. CDR1 is SGHDT, CDR2 YYEEEE, per germline. 13 Jbeta primers and 60 Vbeta primers were used for the PCR. Assay used: immunoSEQ multiplex PCR; TCRdb lists only in-frame clones, some missing. This sample has about 140,000 clones, with about 75% found just once. The receptor was derived from a man in his forties in good health and CMV-seronegative. The J gene is TRBJ1-5, the V gene TRBV5-6; D is perhaps TRBD1 (5 bases). Material for sequencing was PBMCs. The CDR3 DNA follows: TGTGCCAGCAGCTGGGGCCCGGATCAGCCCCAGCATTTT. This encodes CASSWGPDQPQHF.